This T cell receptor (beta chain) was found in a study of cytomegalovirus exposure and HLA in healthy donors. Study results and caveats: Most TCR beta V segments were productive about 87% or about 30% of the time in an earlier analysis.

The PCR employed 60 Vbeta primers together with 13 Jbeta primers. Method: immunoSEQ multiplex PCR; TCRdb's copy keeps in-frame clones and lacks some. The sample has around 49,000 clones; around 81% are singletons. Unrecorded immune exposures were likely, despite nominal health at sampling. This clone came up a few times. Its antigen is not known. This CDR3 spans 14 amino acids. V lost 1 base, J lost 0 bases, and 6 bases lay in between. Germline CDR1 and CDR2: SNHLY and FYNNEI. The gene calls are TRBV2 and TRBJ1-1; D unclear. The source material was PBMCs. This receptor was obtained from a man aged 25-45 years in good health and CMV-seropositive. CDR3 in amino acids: CASSEGQLNTEAFF. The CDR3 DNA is TGTGCCAGCAGTGAAGGGCAGTTGAACACTGAAGCTTTCTTT.